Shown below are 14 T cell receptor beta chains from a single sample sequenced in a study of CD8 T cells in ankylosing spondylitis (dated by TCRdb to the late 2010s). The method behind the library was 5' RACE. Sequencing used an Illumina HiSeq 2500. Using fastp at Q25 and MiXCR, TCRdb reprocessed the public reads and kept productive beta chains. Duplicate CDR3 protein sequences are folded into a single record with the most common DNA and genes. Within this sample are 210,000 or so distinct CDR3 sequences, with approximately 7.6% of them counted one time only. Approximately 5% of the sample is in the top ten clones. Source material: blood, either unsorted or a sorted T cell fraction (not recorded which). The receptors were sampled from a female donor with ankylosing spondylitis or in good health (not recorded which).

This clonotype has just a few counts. In nucleotides, the CDR3 is TGCAGTGCTAGAGATCTAACAGGACTTCATGAGCAGTTCTTC. Translation gives CSARDLTGLHEQFF. This chain links TRBV20-1 with TRBJ2-1; D is tentatively TRBD1 or TRBD2 (5 bases each). This CDR3 is built from 14 residues. Germline V gene sequence: CDR1 DFQATT, CDR2 SNEGSKA (reference sequence). V was pared by 0 bases and J by 8 bases, with 14 bases between.

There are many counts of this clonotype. CDR3 sequence: CASSLAQGGGTEAFF. As DNA, the CDR3 is TGCGCCAGCAGCTTGGCCCAGGGTGGGGGCACTGAAGCTTTCTTT. The gene calls are TRBV5-1 and TRBJ1-1; D might be TRBD1 (5 bases). CDR3 length: 15 amino acids. The V gene's germline CDR1 is SGHRS and CDR2 YFSETQ. Deletions cut 0 bases from V and 4 bases from J, with 13 bases between.

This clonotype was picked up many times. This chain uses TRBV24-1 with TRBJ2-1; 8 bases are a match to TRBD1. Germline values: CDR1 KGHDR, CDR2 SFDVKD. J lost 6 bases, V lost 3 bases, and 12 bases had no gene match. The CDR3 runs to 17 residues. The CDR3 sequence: CATSDPSDRGGGNEQFF. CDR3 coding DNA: TGTGCCACCAGTGATCCATCAGACAGGGGAGGCGGCAATGAGCAGTTCTTC.

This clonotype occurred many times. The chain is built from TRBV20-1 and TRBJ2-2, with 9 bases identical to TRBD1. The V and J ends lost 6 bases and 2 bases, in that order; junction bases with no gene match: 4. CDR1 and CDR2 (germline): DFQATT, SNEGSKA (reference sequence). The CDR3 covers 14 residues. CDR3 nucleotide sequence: TGCAGTGCCCAAACAGGGGGCAACACCGGGGAGCTGTTTTTT. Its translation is CSAQTGGNTGELFF.

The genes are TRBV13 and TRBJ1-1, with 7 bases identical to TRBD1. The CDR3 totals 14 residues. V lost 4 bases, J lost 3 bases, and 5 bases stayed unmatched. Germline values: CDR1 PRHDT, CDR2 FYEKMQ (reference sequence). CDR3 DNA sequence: TGTGCCAGCAGCTCAGGGGGAACGTACACTGAAGCTTTCTTT. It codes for CASSSGGTYTEAFF.

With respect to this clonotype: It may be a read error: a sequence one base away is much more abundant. CDR3 DNA: TGTGCCAGCTTCCTGGAGGCCGGGGGGCTGTTTTTT. Amino acid sequence: CASFLEAGGLFF. This chain links TRBV12-3 or TRBV12-4 with TRBJ2-2, with D maybe TRBD2 (6 bases). The CDR3 length is 12 residues.

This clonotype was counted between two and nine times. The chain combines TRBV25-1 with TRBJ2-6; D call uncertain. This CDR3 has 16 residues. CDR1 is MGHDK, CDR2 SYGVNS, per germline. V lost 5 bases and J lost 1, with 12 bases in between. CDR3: CASSPRALSGANVLTF. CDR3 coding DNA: TGTGCCAGCAGTCCCCGGGCACTTTCTGGGGCCAACGTCCTGACTTTC. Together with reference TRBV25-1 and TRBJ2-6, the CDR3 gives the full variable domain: EADIYQTPRYLVIGTGKKITLECSQTMGHDKMYWYQQDPGMELHLIHYSYGVNSTEKGDLSSESTVSRIRTEHFPLTLESARPSHTSQYLCASSPRALSGANVLTFGAGSRLTVL.

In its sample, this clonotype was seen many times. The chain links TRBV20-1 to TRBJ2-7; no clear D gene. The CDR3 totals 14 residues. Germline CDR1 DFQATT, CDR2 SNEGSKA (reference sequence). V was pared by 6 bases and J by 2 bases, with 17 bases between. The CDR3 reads CSAAAYAEAYEQYF. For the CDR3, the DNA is TGCAGTGCCGCAGCCTACGCCGAGGCCTACGAGCAGTACTTC.

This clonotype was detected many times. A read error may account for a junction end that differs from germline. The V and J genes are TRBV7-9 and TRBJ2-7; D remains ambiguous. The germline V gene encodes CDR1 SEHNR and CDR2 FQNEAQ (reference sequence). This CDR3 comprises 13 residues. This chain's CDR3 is CASSLEAPPLWDF. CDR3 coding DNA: TGTGCCAGCAGCTTAGAGGCCCCCCCCTTGTGGGACTTC. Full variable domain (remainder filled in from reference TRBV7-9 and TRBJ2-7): DTGVSQNPRHKITKRGQNVTFRCDPISEHNRLYWYRQTLGQGPEFLTYFQNEAQLEKSRLLSDRFSAERPKGSFSTLEIQRTEQGDSAMYLCASSLEAPPLWDFGPGTRLTVT.

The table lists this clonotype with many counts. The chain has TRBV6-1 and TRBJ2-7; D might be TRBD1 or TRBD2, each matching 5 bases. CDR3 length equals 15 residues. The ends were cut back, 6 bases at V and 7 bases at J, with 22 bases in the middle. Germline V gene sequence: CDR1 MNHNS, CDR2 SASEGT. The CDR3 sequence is CASRGRTGGYGEQYF. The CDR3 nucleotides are TGTGCCAGCAGGGGACGGACTGGAGGTTATGGGGAGCAGTACTTC.

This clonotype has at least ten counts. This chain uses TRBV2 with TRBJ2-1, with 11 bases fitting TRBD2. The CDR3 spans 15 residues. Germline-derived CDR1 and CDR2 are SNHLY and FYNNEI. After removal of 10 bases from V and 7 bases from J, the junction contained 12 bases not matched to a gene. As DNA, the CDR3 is TGTGCCACCGCTGGGGCTAGCGGGGGGACGAATGAGCAGTTCTTC. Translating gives CATAGASGGTNEQFF.

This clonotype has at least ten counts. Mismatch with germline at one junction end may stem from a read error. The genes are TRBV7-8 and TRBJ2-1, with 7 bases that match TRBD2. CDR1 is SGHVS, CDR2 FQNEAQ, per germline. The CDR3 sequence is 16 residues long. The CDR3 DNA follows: TGTGCCAGCAGCTCCGCCCGACTAGCTAGTCTCCTAAGTAAGGTCTTC. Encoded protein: CASSSARLASLLSKVF.

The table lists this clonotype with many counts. CDR3 loop: CASSPIKSYNEQFF. As DNA, the CDR3 is TGTGCCAGCAGCCCCATCAAGTCGTACAATGAGCAGTTCTTC. V is TRBV11-2 and J is TRBJ2-1; D unclear. The CDR3 spans 14 residues. Germline lookup yields CDR1 SGHAT and CDR2 FQNNGV. V was trimmed by 5 bases and J by 4 bases, leaving 12 bases between them.

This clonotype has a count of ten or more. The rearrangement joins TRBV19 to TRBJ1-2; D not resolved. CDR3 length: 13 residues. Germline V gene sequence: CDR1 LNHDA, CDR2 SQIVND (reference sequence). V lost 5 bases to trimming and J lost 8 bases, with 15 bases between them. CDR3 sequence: CASSPGRLRGYTF. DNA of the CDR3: TGTGCCAGTAGTCCCGGACGGCTTAGAGGCTACACCTTC. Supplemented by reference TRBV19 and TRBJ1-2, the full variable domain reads DGGITQSPKYLFRKEGQNVTLSCEQNLNHDAMYWYRQDPGQGLRLIYYSQIVNDFQKGDIAEGYSVSREKKESFPLTVTSAQKNPTAFYLCASSPGRLRGYTFGSGTRLTVV.